The 30 T cell receptor beta chains reported below all come from one sample, sequenced in a study of human T cells and chemical hapten exposure. In TCRdb, the RACE reads were re-called with MiXCR into one record per CDR3 protein. This table holds about 60,000 distinct CDR3 sequences, about 9.3% found once. Noted time point: patch test 1, 2 weeks after DPC sensitization. As for treatment: therapeutic diphenylcyclopropenone sensitization with weekly scalp DPC. The sequences come from whole blood, collected in connection with sensitization to the hapten diphenylcyclopropenone (DPC). These receptors were collected from a woman between 35 and 50 years old with alopecia areata. Some clones in this sample may be carry-over from other donors' samples.

This clonotype was detected only a few times. This chain connects TRBV12-5 to TRBJ2-3; 8 positions match TRBD2. The CDR3 length is 15 residues. The V segment lost 0 bases and the J segment 4 bases; nucleotides outside the gene matches: 3. The germline V gene has CDR1 LGHNT and CDR2 FRNRAP. CDR3 sequence (DNA): TGTGCTAGTGGTTTGGTACGCGGGGGGCCAGATACGCAGTATTTT. Its protein is CASGLVRGGPDTQYF.

The chain combines TRBV7-9 with TRBJ2-5; no clear D. V was cut by 3 bases and J by 5 bases, with 19 bases left in between. The CDR3 spans 16 residues. The germline CDR1 and CDR2 sequences are SEHNR and FQNEAQ (reference sequence). This chain's CDR3 is CASSLAGSTARETQYF. The CDR3, as DNA: TGTGCCAGCAGCTTGGCAGGTTCTACCGCAAGGGAGACCCAGTACTTC.

This clonotype was seen more than once but under ten times. The chain recombines TRBV6-2 or TRBV6-3 with TRBJ2-1; possibly TRBD1 for D (6 bases). This CDR3 comprises 13 residues. CDR1 is MNHEY, CDR2 SVGEGT, per germline. V lost 7 bases, J lost 4 bases, and 11 bases lay in between. The CDR3 nucleotides read TGTGCCAGCAAAAAGACAGGATACAATGAGCAGTTCTTC. It translates to CASKKTGYNEQFF.

This clonotype was observed at least ten times. This chain connects TRBV2 to TRBJ2-5; 10 bases agree with TRBD2. The CDR3 contains 15 residues. The V segment lost 4 bases and the J segment 1 base; nucleotides outside the gene matches: 3. Per the germline V gene, CDR1 is SNHLY and CDR2 is FYNNEI. The CDR3 bases are TGTGCCAGCAGTGTAGCGGGGGGCCTCCAAGAGACCCAGTACTTC. Translation gives CASSVAGGLQETQYF.

This clonotype was counted a few times. V usage is TRBV20-1 and J usage is TRBJ1-1; no reliable D call. This CDR3 region has 11 residues. In germline, CDR1 is DFQATT, CDR2 SNEGSKA (reference sequence). The V end lost 6 bases, the J end lost 8 bases, and 13 bases lay between the germline ends. CDR3 in amino acids: CSANDHREAFF. The CDR3 DNA is TGCAGTGCAAATGACCACCGCGAAGCTTTCTTT.

This clonotype was recorded many times. The CDR3 spells CASSPRRGQRAYVNTEAFF. In DNA, the CDR3 is TGTGCCAGCAGCCCAAGGAGGGGGCAGAGGGCGTATGTGAACACTGAAGCTTTCTTT. This chain connects TRBV14 to TRBJ1-1, with TRBD1 matching over 7 bases. The CDR3 length is 19 residues. Germline-derived CDR1 and CDR2 are SGHDN and FVKESK. Trimming at V came to 4 bases and at J to 0 bases, leaving 17 bases not matched to a gene.

This clonotype was counted ten times or more. This chain joins TRBV13 and TRBJ2-5; D may correspond to TRBD1 or TRBD2 (6 bases each). From germline, CDR1 is PRHDT and CDR2 FYEKMQ (reference sequence). Trimming took off 5 bases at V and 2 bases at J, with 21 bases between the two ends. The CDR3 contains 17 residues. The CDR3 here is CASSPRAPPGAQETQYF. The CDR3 DNA follows: TGTGCCAGCAGCCCACGGGCCCCCCCGGGGGCACAAGAGACCCAGTACTTC.

V usage is TRBV29-1 and J usage is TRBJ2-1; D is unclear. V was trimmed by 4 bases and J by 2 bases, leaving 9 bases between them. Germline values: CDR1 SQVTM, CDR2 ANQGSEA. CDR3 size: 13 residues. The CDR3 nucleotides read TGCAGCGTTGTAGGCGGTCCCTACAATGAGCAGTTCTTC. Translated: CSVVGGPYNEQFF.

Only a few counts were recorded for this clonotype. Here the CDR3 DNA reads TGCGCCAGCAGCTTGGAGGGGTTCCAAGAGACCCAGTACTTC. This gives the protein CASSLEGFQETQYF. The chain recombines TRBV5-1 with TRBJ2-5, with D tentatively TRBD1 (5 bases). Trimming removed 0 bases from V and 1 base from J, with 7 bases in between. Germline values: CDR1 SGHRS, CDR2 YFSETQ. This CDR3 is 14 amino acids long.

This clonotype was seen a handful of times. The chain uses TRBV7-2 and TRBJ2-7, with 9 bases matching TRBD1. Germline CDR1 reads SGHTA; CDR2 reads FQGNSA. The CDR3 extends over 14 amino acids. Trimming removed 3 bases from V and 3 bases from J; junction bases left unmatched: 3. The CDR3: CASSFATGGYEQYF. CDR3 nucleotide sequence: TGTGCCAGCAGCTTCGCGACAGGGGGCTACGAGCAGTACTTC.

In this sample, this clonotype turned up a few times. The V call is TRBV5-1, the J call TRBJ2-3, with D perhaps TRBD2 (5 bases). V lost 7 bases to trimming and J lost 4 bases, with 19 bases between them. CDR1 SGHRS and CDR2 YFSETQ come from the germline V gene. The CDR3 runs 15 residues. CDR3 residues: CASDPQDGGPDTQYF. The CDR3 region has the DNA TGCGCCAGCGACCCCCAAGACGGAGGACCAGATACGCAGTATTTT.

This clonotype was detected ten times or more. The V gene is TRBV10-3, the J gene TRBJ2-7, with a possible D match to TRBD1 (5 bases). The germline V and J ends were trimmed by 0 bases and 6 bases, with 12 bases remaining between them. Germline V lookup: CDR1 ENHRY, CDR2 SYGVKD. This CDR3 has 14 residues. CDR3 sequence (DNA): TGTGCCATCAGTGAGTCCGAGACAGATACCGAGCAGTACTTC. Translated: CAISESETDTEQYF.

This clonotype was seen ten or more times. CDR3 sequence: CASSAVDRAPEAFF. CDR3 nucleotide sequence: TGTGCCAGCAGTGCGGTGGACAGGGCCCCTGAAGCTTTCTTT. The chain combines TRBV25-1 with TRBJ1-1; 8 nucleotides line up with TRBD1. The trim removed 4 bases at V and 6 bases at J, leaving 7 bases unmatched. The CDR3 contains 14 residues. Germline values: CDR1 MGHDK, CDR2 SYGVNS. Full variable domain (rest looked up from reference TRBV25-1 and TRBJ1-1): EADIYQTPRYLVIGTGKKITLECSQTMGHDKMYWYQQDPGMELHLIHYSYGVNSTEKGDLSSESTVSRIRTEHFPLTLESARPSHTSQYLCASSAVDRAPEAFFGQGTRLTVV.

The sample holds many counts of this clonotype. V is TRBV3-1 and J is TRBJ1-2; 8 nucleotides match TRBD1. The CDR3 runs 14 residues. Looked up from germline, CDR1 is LGHDT and CDR2 is YNNKEL (reference sequence). V lost 0 bases to trimming and J lost 14 bases; unmatched junction nucleotides: 11. The CDR3 region is CASSQELRGTGETF. As DNA, the CDR3 is TGTGCCAGCAGCCAAGAACTCCGAGGGACAGGTGAGACCTTC.

V and J are TRBV4-1 and TRBJ2-3; perhaps D is TRBD1 or TRBD2 (6 bases each). The CDR3 extends over 17 amino acids. Germline V gives CDR1 MGHRA, CDR2 YSYEKL. The V end was cut by 1 base, the J end by 8 bases, with 22 bases between. CDR3 coding DNA: TGCGCCAGCAGCCAAGCGCAACAGGGAGGTCACCTTTCTACGCAGTATTTT. It specifies CASSQAQQGGHLSTQYF.

This clonotype came up many times. This chain connects TRBV20-1 to TRBJ2-5; 7 nucleotides align to TRBD2. Trimming took 0 bases from V and 2 from J; bases not matched to a gene: 6. The CDR3 is 15 amino acids. Germline V gene data show CDR1 as DFQATT and CDR2 as SNEGSKA (reference sequence). DNA of the CDR3: TGCAGTGCTAGAGATACCGGGGAGGGACAAGAGACCCAGTACTTC. This gives the protein CSARDTGEGQETQYF.

This clonotype appeared many times. The gene calls are TRBV29-1 and TRBJ1-1, with D possibly matching TRBD1 (5 bases). The CDR3 spans 12 residues. Per the germline V gene, CDR1 is SQVTM and CDR2 is ANQGSEA. V shed 5 bases and J shed 4 bases, with 11 bases lying between them. This CDR3 reads CSVSDRATEAFF. For the CDR3, the DNA is TGCAGCGTTAGCGACAGAGCCACTGAAGCTTTCTTT.

This clonotype showed up just a few times. The rearrangement uses TRBV28 and TRBJ1-1, with 10 positions matching TRBD1. Germline CDR1 and CDR2: MDHEN and SYDVKM. Trimming at V came to 3 bases and at J to 5 bases, leaving 9 bases not matched to a gene. This CDR3 spans 16 amino acids. CDR3 in DNA: TGTGCCAGCAGTTTTAGACAGGGGGCTGGGAGGACTGAAGCTTTCTTT. Its translation: CASSFRQGAGRTEAFF.

The chain is built from TRBV28 and TRBJ1-3; TRBD1 matches at 7 bases. Losses at the gene ends were 3 bases for V and 1 base for J; bases not matched to a gene: 3. CDR1 is MDHEN, CDR2 SYDVKM, per germline. CDR3 length: 15 amino acids. The CDR3, as DNA: TGTGCCAGCAGTTTCAGGGGGATGTCTGGAAACACCATATATTTT. Its translation: CASSFRGMSGNTIYF.

This clonotype was observed a handful of times. This rearrangement joins TRBV11-2 to TRBJ1-2; possible D gene TRBD1, 5 bases. The V and J ends lost 5 bases and 9 bases respectively, with 16 bases between them. Germline CDR1 SGHAT, CDR2 FQNNGV. The CDR3 has 13 residues. The DNA of the CDR3 is TGTGCCAGCAGCCTCCAACTGGGGGTCCGCTACACCTTC. It yields the protein CASSLQLGVRYTF.

This clonotype has at least ten counts. The J gene is TRBJ2-1, the V gene TRBV6-1, with no clear D. The CDR3 has 12 residues. Germline V gene lookup returns CDR1 MNHNS and CDR2 SASEGT. The ends were cut back, 3 bases at V and 12 bases at J, with 12 bases in the middle. In DNA, the CDR3 is TGTGCCAGCAGTGATGCCATCTGGGGGCAGTTCTTC. Protein: CASSDAIWGQFF.

The chain links TRBV14 to TRBJ1-1, with D hard to call. With 1 base removed from V and 1 base from J, the gap between germline ends came to 19 bases. The length of the CDR3 is 18 residues. Germline CDR1 SGHDN, CDR2 FVKESK. CDR3 nucleotides: TGTGCCAGCAGCCAAGTTTATTTTCCGGGCCCCGGGAACACTGAAGCTTTCTTT. Translated: CASSQVYFPGPGNTEAFF.

This clonotype was recorded many times. The V and J genes are TRBV12-3 or TRBV12-4 and TRBJ1-5, with TRBD1 matching 9 bases. The CDR3 loop spans 15 amino acids. V was pared by 5 bases and J by 1 base, with 3 bases of the junction left unmatched. CDR3 sequence reads: CASSEGTGSNQPQHF. For the CDR3, the DNA is TGTGCCAGCAGTGAAGGGACAGGGAGCAATCAGCCCCAGCATTTT.

This clonotype came up a few times. The chain links TRBV18 to TRBJ2-1; 8 bases are shared with TRBD1. The CDR3 has 13 residues. CDR1 KGHSH and CDR2 LQKENI come from the germline V gene. V lost 6 bases to trimming and J lost 7 bases; unmatched junction nucleotides: 5. The CDR3 spells CASSRGQENEQFF. The CDR3 nucleotides read TGTGCCAGCTCCCGGGGACAGGAGAATGAGCAGTTCTTC.

This clonotype was observed many times. The rearrangement uses TRBV7-9 and TRBJ2-7, with 7 bases identical to TRBD1. Unmatched junction bases numbered 8, after V lost 4 bases and J lost 2 bases. This CDR3 region has 15 residues. The germline V gene encodes CDR1 SEHNR and CDR2 FQNEAQ (reference sequence). CDR3 in amino acids: CASSSPGQTAYEQYF. The CDR3 DNA is TGTGCCAGCAGCTCCCCGGGACAGACAGCCTACGAGCAGTACTTC.

This clonotype was detected many times. V and J are TRBV6-6 and TRBJ1-4, with D maybe TRBD1 (5 bases). The germline V gene has CDR1 MNHNY and CDR2 SVGAGI (reference sequence). CDR3 length: 13 residues. V was shortened by 2 bases and J by 5 bases, with 6 bases between the two germline ends. CDR3 loop: CASSYGGNEKLFF. Here the CDR3 DNA reads TGTGCCAGCAGTTACGGGGGGAATGAAAAACTGTTTTTT.

The sample holds many counts of this clonotype. V usage is TRBV12-3 or TRBV12-4 and J usage is TRBJ2-4, with a possible D match to TRBD1 (6 bases). The CDR3 has 16 residues. The V and J ends lost 4 bases and 0 bases respectively, with 13 bases between them. DNA of the CDR3: TGTGCCAGCAGTTCCGGGACACCGAAAGCCAAAAACATTCAGTACTTC. Translation gives CASSSGTPKAKNIQYF.

This clonotype was seen ten or more times. The chain couples TRBV7-3 to TRBJ1-3; possibly TRBD1 for D (6 bases). Germline CDR1 reads SGHTA; CDR2 reads FQGTGA. V dropped 1 base and J dropped 3 bases, with 16 bases sitting between them. The CDR3 sequence is 17 residues long. The CDR3 reads CASSLKARGADGNTIYF. As DNA, the CDR3 is TGTGCCAGCAGCTTAAAGGCCCGGGGGGCCGATGGAAACACCATATATTTT.

This clonotype has at least ten counts. The V gene is TRBV3-1, the J gene TRBJ2-1; D is perhaps TRBD1 (6 bases). The CDR3 runs to 16 residues. Trimming stripped 5 bases from V and 8 bases from J, with 22 bases between. CDR1 LGHDT and CDR2 YNNKEL come from the germline V gene (reference sequence). CDR3 DNA: TGTGCCAGCAGCACCTTCCGGGACAAAGTTGACGATGAGCAGTTCTTC. It specifies CASSTFRDKVDDEQFF.

This clonotype was recorded many times. V is TRBV27 and J is TRBJ1-1; 8 bases agree with TRBD1. The germline CDR1 and CDR2 sequences are MNHEY and SMNVEV (reference sequence). Trimming removed 6 bases from V and 4 bases from J; junction bases left unmatched: 4. This CDR3 has 13 amino acids. The CDR3 reads CASSLDRVTEAFF. The CDR3 DNA is TGTGCCAGCAGCCTGGACAGGGTCACTGAAGCTTTCTTT.